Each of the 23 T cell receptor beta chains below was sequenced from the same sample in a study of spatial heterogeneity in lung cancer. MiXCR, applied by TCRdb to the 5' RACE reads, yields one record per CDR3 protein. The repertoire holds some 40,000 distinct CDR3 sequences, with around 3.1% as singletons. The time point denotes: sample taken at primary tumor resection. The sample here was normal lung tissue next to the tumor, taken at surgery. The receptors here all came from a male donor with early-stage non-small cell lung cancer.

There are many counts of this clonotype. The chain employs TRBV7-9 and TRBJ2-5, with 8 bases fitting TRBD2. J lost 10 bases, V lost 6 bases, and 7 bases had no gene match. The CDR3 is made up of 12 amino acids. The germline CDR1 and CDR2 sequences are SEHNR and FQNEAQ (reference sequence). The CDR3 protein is CASSFGGVGQYF. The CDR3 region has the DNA TGTGCCAGCAGTTTCGGGGGGGTAGGCCAGTACTTC.

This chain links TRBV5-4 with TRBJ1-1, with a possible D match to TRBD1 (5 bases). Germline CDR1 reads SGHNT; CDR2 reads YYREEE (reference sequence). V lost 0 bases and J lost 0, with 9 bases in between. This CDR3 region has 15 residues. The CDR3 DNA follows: TGTGCCAGCAGCTTGGATGGCAGGGTGAACACTGAAGCTTTCTTT. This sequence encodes CASSLDGRVNTEAFF. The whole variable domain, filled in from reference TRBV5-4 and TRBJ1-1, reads ETGVTQSPTHLIKTRGQQVTLRCSSQSGHNTVSWYQQALGQGPQFIFQYYREEENGRGNFPPRFSGLQFPNYSSELNVNALELDDSALYLCASSLDGRVNTEAFFGQGTRLTVV.

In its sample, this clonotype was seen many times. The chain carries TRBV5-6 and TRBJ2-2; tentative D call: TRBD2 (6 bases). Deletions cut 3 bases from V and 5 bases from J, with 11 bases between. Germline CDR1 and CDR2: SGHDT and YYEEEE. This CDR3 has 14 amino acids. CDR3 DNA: TGTGCCAGCAGCTATCCCCTAGCGACCGGGGAGCTGTTTTTT. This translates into CASSYPLATGELFF.

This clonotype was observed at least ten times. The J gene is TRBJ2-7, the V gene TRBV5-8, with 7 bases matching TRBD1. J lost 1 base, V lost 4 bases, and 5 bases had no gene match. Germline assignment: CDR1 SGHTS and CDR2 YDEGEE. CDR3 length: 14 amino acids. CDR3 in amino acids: CASSRGLGSYEQYF. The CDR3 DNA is TGTGCCAGCAGCAGGGGGCTCGGGTCCTACGAGCAGTACTTC. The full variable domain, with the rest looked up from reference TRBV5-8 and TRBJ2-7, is EAGVTQSPTHLIKTRGQQATLRCSPISGHTSVYWYQQALGLGLQFLLWYDEGEERNRGNFPPRFSGRQFPNYSSELNVNALELEDSALYLCASSRGLGSYEQYFGPGTRLTVT.

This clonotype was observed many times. This CDR3 reads CASSWDRGNPTDTQYF. CDR3 DNA: TGTGCCAGCAGCTGGGACAGGGGCAATCCCACAGATACGCAGTATTTT. The V and J genes are TRBV7-9 and TRBJ2-3; 10 positions match TRBD1. The CDR3 length is 16 residues. With V trimmed by 4 bases and J by 2 bases, 6 bases remained unmatched. The germline gives CDR1 SEHNR, CDR2 FQNEAQ (reference sequence).

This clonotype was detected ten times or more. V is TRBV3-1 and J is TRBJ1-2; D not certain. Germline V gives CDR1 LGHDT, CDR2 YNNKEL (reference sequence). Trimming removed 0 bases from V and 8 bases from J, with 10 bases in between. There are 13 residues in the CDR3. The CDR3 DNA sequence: TGTGCCAGCAGCCAAGACGAGTACCGAGGCTACACCTTC. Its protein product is CASSQDEYRGYTF.

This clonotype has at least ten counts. CDR3 region: CASSPLARAADTQYF. The CDR3 DNA reads as TGTGCCAGCAGCCCCCTGGCGCGGGCGGCAGATACGCAGTATTTT. This rearrangement joins TRBV28 to TRBJ2-3; tentatively, D is TRBD2 (5 bases). CDR1 is MDHEN, CDR2 SYDVKM, per germline. V gave up 6 bases and J gave up 4 bases, with 17 bases separating them. This CDR3 has 15 amino acids.

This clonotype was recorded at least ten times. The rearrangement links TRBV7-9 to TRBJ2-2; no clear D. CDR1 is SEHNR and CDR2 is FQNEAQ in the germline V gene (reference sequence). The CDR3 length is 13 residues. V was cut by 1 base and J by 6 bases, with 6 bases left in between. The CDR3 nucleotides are TGTGCCAGCAGCTTAGAGGGCGCCGGGGAGCTGTTTTTT. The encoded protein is CASSLEGAGELFF.

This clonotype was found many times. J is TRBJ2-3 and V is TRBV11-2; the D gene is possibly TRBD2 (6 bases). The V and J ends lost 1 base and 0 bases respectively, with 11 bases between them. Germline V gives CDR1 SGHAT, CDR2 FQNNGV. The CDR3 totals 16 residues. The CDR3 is CASSLGSSASTDTQYF. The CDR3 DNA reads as TGTGCCAGCAGCTTAGGGTCTAGCGCAAGCACAGATACGCAGTATTTT.

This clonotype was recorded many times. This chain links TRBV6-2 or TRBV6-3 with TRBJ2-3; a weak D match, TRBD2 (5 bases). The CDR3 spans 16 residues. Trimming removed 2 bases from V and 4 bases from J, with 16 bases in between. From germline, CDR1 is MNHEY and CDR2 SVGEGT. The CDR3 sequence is CASSYGREEVPDTQYF. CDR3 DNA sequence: TGTGCCAGCAGTTACGGCCGGGAAGAGGTCCCAGATACGCAGTATTTT.

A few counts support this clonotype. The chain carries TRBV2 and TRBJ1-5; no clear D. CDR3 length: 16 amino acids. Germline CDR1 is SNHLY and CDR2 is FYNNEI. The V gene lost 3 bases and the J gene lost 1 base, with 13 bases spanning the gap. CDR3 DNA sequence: TGTGCCAGCAGTGAGCAGAAATTTGGCAGCAATCAGCCCCAGCATTTT. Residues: CASSEQKFGSNQPQHF.

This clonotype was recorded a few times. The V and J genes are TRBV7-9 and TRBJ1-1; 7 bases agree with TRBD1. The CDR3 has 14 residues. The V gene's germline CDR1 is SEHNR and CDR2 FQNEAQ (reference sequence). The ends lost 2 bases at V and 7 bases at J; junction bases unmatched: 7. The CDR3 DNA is TGTGCCAGCAGCTTACCCCCTGGACAGGTTGAAGCTTTCTTT. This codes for CASSLPPGQVEAFF.

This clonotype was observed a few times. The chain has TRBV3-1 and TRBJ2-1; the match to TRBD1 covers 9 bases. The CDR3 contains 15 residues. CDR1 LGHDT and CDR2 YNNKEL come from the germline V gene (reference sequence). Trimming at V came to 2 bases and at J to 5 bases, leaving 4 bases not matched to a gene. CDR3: CASSQPGQGHNEQFF. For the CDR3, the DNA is TGTGCCAGCAGCCAACCGGGACAGGGACACAATGAGCAGTTCTTC.

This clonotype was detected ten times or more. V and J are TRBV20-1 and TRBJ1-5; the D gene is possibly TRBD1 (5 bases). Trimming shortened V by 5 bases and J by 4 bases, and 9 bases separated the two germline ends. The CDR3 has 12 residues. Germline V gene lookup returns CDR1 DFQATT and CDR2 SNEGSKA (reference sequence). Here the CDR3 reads CSAVRENQPQHF. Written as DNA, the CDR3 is TGCAGTGCTGTCAGGGAGAATCAGCCCCAGCATTTT.

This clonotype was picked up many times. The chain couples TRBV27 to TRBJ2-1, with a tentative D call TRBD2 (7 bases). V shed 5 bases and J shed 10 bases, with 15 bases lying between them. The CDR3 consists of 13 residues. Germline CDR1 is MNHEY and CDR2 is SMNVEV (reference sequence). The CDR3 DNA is TGTGCCAGCAGTCTACTAGCGAGGGGGGAGCAGTTCTTC. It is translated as CASSLLARGEQFF.

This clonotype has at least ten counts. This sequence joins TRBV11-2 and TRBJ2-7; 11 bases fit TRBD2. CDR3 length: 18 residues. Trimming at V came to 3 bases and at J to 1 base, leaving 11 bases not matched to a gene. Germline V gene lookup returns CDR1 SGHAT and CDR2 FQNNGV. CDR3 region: CASSFQLAGGPVSYEQYF. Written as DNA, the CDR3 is TGTGCCAGCAGCTTTCAGTTAGCGGGAGGGCCGGTATCCTACGAGCAGTACTTC.

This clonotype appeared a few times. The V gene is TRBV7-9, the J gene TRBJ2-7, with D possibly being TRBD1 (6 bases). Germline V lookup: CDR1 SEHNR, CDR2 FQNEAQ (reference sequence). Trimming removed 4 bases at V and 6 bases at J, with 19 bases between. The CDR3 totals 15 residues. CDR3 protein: CASSSLQGIVSEQYF. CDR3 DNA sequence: TGTGCCAGCAGCTCGTTACAGGGAATAGTGAGCGAGCAGTACTTC.

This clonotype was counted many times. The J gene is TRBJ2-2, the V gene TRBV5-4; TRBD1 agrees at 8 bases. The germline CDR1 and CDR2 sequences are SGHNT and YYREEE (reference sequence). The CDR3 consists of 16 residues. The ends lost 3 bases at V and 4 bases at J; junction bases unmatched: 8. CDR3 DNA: TGTGCCAGCAGCTCAAAACAGGGGGAGCTCACCGGGGAGCTGTTTTTT. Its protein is CASSSKQGELTGELFF.

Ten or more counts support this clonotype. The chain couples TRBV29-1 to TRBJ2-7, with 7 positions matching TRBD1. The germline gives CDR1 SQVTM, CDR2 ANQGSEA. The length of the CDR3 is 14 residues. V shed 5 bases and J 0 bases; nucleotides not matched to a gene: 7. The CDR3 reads CSVRSGTDSYEQYF. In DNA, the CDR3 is TGCAGCGTTCGATCCGGGACAGACTCCTACGAGCAGTACTTC.

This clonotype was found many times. The CDR3 spells CASTERGESYTEAFF. DNA of the CDR3: TGTGCCAGCACCGAGAGGGGGGAGAGTTACACTGAAGCTTTCTTT. The chain links TRBV6-1 to TRBJ1-1; a weak D match, TRBD1 (6 bases). Trimming took 7 bases from V and 3 from J, leaving 18 bases between them. Germline CDR1 reads MNHNS; CDR2 reads SASEGT. This CDR3 contains 15 residues.

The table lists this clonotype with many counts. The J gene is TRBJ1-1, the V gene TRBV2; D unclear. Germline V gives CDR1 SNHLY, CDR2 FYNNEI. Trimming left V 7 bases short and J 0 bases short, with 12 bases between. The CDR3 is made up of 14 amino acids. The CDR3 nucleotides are TGTGCCAGCAATAGTCAGGCGATGAACACTGAAGCTTTCTTT. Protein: CASNSQAMNTEAFF. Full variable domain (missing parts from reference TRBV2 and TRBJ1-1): EPEVTQTPSHQVTQMGQEVILRCVPISNHLYFYWYRQILGQKVEFLVSFYNNEISEKSEIFDDQFSVERPDGSNFTLKIRSTKLEDSAMYFCASNSQAMNTEAFFGQGTRLTVV.

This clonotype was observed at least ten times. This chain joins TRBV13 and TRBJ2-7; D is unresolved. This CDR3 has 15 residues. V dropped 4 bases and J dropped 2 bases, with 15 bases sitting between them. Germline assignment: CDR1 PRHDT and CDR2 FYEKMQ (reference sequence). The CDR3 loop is CASSSSPRRPYEQYF. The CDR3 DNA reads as TGTGCCAGCAGCTCGAGCCCACGTAGACCCTACGAGCAGTACTTC.

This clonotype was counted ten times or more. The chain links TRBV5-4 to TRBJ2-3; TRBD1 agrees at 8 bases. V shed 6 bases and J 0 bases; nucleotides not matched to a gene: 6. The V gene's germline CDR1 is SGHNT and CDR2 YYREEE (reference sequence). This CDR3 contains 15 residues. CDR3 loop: CASKTGGTSTDTQYF. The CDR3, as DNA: TGTGCCAGCAAAACAGGGGGGACTAGCACAGATACGCAGTATTTT.